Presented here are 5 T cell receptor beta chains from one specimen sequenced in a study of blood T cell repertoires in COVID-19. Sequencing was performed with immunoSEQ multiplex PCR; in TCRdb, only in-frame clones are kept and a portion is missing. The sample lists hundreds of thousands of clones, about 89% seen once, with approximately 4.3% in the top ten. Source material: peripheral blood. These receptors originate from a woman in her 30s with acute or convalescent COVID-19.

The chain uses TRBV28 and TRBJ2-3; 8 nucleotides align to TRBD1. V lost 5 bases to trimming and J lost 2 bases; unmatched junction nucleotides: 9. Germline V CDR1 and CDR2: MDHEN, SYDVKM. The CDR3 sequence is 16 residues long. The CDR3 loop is CASSPPRTGITDTQYF. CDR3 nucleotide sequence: TGTGCCAGCAGTCCACCACGGACAGGGATCACAGATACGCAGTATTTT. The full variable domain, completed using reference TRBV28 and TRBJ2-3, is DVKVTQSSRYLVKRTGEKVFLECVQDMDHENMFWYRQDPGLGLRLIYFSYDVKMKEKGDIPEGYSVSREKKERFSLILESASTNQTSMYLCASSPPRTGITDTQYFGPGTRLTVL.

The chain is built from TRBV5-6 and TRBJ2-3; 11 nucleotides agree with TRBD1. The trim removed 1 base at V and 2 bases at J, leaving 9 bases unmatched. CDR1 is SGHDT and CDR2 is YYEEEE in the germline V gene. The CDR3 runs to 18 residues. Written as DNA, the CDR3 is TGTGCCAGCAGCTTGCCAGGGACAGGGGGGAAGACCACAGATACGCAGTATTTT. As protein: CASSLPGTGGKTTDTQYF.

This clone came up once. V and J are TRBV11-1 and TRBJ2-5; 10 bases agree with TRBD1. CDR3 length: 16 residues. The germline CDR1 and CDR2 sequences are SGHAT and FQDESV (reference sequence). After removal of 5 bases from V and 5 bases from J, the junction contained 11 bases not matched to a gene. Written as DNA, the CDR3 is TGTGCCAGCAGCCAAAGGCCATGGACAGGGGGGGAGACCCAGTACTTC. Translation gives CASSQRPWTGGETQYF.

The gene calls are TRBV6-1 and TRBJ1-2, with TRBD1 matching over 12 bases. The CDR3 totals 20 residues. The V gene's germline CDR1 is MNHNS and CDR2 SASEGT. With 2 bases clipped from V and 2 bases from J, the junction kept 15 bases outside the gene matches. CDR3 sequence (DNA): TGTGCCAGCAGTGAAAGGTCCTTAACCTCCGGGACAGGGGGCAACTATGGCTACACCTTC. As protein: CASSERSLTSGTGGNYGYTF.

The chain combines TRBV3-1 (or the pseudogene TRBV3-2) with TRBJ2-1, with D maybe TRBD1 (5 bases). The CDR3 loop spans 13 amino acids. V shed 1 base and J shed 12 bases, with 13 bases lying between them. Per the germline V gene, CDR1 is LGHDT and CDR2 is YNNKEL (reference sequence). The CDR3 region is CASSQGSQVRQFF. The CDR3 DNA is TGTGCCAGCAGCCAAGGGTCACAGGTTAGGCAGTTCTTC.